This TCR beta chain was recovered during a study of PD-L1 blockade in urothelial cancer. Time point in this sample: peripheral blood 6 weeks after treatment start. CDR3 length: 15 residues. V shed 5 bases and J 7 bases; nucleotides not matched to a gene: 10. The germline V gene has CDR1 SNHLY and CDR2 FYNNEI. Here immunoSEQ multiplex PCR was the method, and the copy in TCRdb shows in-frame clones only, minus some. The sample has about 120,000 clones; roughly 90% are singletons. This clone was picked up one time. The receptor was isolated from a man aged 60 to 75 with urothelial cancer. The rearrangement links TRBV2 to TRBJ2-7; 11 bases match TRBD2. Sequenced material: PBMCs, taken around atezolizumab (anti-PD-L1) treatment. Here the CDR3 DNA reads TGTGCCAGCAGTAGACCGGGACTAGCGGCCGGGGAGCAGTACTTC. The encoded protein is CASSRPGLAAGEQYF.